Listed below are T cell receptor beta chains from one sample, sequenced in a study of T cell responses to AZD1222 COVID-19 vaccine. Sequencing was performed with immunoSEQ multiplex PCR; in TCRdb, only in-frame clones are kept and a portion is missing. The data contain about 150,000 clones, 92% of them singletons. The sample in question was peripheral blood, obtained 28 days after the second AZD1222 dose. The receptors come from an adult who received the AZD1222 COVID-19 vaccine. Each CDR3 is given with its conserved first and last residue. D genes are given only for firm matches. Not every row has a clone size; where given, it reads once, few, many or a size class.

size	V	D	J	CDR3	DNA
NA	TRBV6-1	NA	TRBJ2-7	CASSALAYGSLTYEQYF	TGTGCCAGCAGTGCCCTCGCCTACGGGAGCCTGACCTACGAGCAGTACTTC
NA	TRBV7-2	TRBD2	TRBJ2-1	CASSRRLAENNEQFF	TGTGCCAGCAGCCGGCGGCTAGCGGAGAACAATGAGCAGTTCTTC
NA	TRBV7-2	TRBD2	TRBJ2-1	CASSFETSGYSYNEQFF	TGTGCCAGCAGCTTTGAGACTAGCGGATACTCCTACAATGAGCAGTTCTTC
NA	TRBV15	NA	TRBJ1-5	CATSRDPGRGQPQHF	TGTGCCACCAGCAGAGATCCGGGCAGGGGTCAGCCCCAGCATTTT
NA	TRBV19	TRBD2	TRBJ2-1	CASSMAGTSGSDEQFF	TGTGCCAGTAGTATGGCCGGGACTAGCGGGAGCGATGAGCAGTTCTTC
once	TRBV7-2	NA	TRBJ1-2	CASSLGIDYGYTF	TGTGCCAGCAGCTTGGGGATTGACTATGGCTACACCTTC
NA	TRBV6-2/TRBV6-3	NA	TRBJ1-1	CASSYIRPDTEAFF	TGTGCCAGCAGTTACATTCGCCCCGACACTGAAGCTTTCTTT
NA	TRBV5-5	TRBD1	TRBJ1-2	CASSGQGGSLGGYTF	TGTGCCAGCAGCGGACAGGGAGGAAGTTTAGGTGGCTACACCTTC
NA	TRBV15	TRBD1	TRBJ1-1	CATSLWTGNTEAFF	TGTGCCACCAGCCTATGGACAGGGAACACTGAAGCTTTCTTT
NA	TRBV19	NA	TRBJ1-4	CASSNRVEKLFF	TGTGCCAGTAGTAACCGGGTCGAAAAACTGTTTTTT
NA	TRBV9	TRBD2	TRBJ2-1	CASSSVSGAGSYNEQFF	TGTGCCAGCAGCTCGGTGTCGGGAGCGGGAAGCTACAATGAGCAGTTCTTC
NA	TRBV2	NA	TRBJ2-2	CASSEMGVGTGELFF	TGTGCCAGCAGTGAAATGGGGGTAGGGACCGGGGAGCTGTTTTTT
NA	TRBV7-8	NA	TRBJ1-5	CASSLVNQVDSNQPQHF	TGTGCCAGCAGCTTAGTAAACCAGGTCGATAGCAATCAGCCCCAGCATTTT
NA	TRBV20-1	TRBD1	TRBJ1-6	CSASGQGYSPLHF	TGCAGTGCTAGTGGACAGGGTTACTCACCCCTCCACTTT
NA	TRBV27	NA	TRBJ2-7	CASTQPGLIYEQYF	TGTGCCAGCACCCAACCGGGACTTATCTACGAGCAGTACTTC
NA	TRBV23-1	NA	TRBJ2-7	CASTRGRGGLEQYF	TGCGCCAGCACCCGGGGCAGGGGAGGGCTCGAGCAGTACTTC
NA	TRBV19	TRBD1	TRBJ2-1	CASSTTGDYNEQFF	TGTGCCAGTAGTACGACAGGGGACTACAATGAGCAGTTCTTC
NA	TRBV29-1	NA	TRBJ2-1	CVGWDLYNEQFF	TGCGTCGGTTGGGACCTCTACAATGAGCAGTTCTTC
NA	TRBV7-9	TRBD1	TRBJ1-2	CASSLDPTGDYGYTF	TGTGCCAGCAGCTTAGACCCTACAGGGGACTATGGCTACACCTTC
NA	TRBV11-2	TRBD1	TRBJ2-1	CASSPDRGKGEQFF	TGTGCCAGCAGCCCCGACAGGGGGAAGGGGGAGCAGTTCTTC
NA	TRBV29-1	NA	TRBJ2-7	CSVLFVDRFYEQYF	TGCAGCGTGCTTTTCGTAGACAGATTCTACGAGCAGTACTTC
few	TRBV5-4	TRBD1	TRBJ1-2	CASSRTGSGGYTF	TGTGCCAGCAGCCGGACAGGGTCGGGCGGCTACACCTTC
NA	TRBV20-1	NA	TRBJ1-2	CSAGTRPGYTF	TGCAGTGCTGGGACCAGACCCGGCTACACCTTC
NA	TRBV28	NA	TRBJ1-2	CASSLPEFWGYTF	TGTGCCAGCAGTCTTCCCGAGTTTTGGGGCTACACCTTC
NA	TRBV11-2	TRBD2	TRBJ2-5	CASRLRAGASQETQYF	TGTGCCAGCAGGTTGAGAGCGGGAGCGTCCCAAGAGACCCAGTACTTC
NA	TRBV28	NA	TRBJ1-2	CASSLGQATMHGYTF	TGTGCCAGCAGTTTGGGCCAGGCCACGATGCATGGCTACACCTTC
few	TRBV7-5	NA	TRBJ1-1	CARSLVAENTEAFF	TGTGCCAGAAGCTTAGTAGCAGAGAACACTGAAGCTTTCTTT
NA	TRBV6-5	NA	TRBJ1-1	CASSFRTNTEAFF	TGTGCCAGCAGTTTCCGGACAAACACTGAAGCTTTCTTT
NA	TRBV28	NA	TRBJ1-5	CASRRTGNQPQHF	TGTGCCAGCAGGCGGACAGGCAATCAGCCCCAGCATTTT
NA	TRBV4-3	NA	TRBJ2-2	CASSQEGANTGELFF	TGCGCCAGCAGCCAAGAAGGTGCGAACACCGGGGAGCTGTTTTTT
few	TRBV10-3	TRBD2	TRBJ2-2	CASLAGKNTGELFF	TGTGCCAGTCTAGCGGGGAAGAACACCGGGGAGCTGTTTTTT
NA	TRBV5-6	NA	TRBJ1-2	CASSFPGGAYGYTF	TGTGCCAGCAGCTTCCCCGGGGGCGCCTATGGCTACACCTTC
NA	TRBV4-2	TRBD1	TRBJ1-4	CVSSQDLTGIEKLFF	TGTGTCAGCAGCCAAGACCTGACAGGGATTGAAAAACTGTTTTTT
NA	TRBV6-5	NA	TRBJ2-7	CASSSLAVSSYEQYF	TGTGCCAGCAGTAGCTTAGCGGTAAGCTCCTACGAGCAGTACTTC
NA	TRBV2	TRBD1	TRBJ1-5	CASSAGTGGNQPQHF	TGTGCCAGCAGTGCCGGGACAGGGGGCAATCAGCCCCAGCATTTT
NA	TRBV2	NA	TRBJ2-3	CASSVLAEPYF	TGTGCCAGCAGTGTATTGGCCGAACCGTATTTT
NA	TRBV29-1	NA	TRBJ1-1	CSVGPGREAFF	TGCAGCGTTGGTCCGGGCAGAGAAGCTTTCTTT
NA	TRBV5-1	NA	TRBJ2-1	CASSSGQAGEQFF	TGCGCCAGCAGCTCAGGACAGGCGGGGGAGCAGTTCTTC